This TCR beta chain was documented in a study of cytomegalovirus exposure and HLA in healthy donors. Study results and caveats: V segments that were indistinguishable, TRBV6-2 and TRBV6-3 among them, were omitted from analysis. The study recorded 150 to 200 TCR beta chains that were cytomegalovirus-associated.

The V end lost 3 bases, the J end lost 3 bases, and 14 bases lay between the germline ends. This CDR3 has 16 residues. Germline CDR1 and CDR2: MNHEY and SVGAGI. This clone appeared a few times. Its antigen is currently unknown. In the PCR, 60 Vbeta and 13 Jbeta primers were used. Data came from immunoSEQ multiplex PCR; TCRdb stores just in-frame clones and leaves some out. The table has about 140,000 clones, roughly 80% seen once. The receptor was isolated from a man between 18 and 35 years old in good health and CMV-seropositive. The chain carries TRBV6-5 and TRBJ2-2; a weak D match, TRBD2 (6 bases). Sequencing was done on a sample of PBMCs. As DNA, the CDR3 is TGTGCCAGCAGTTATGGAGGGTCGTCTCACACCGGGGAGCTGTTTTTT. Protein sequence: CASSYGGSSHTGELFF.